What follows are 31 T cell receptor beta chains derived from one specimen sequenced in a study of shared clonotypes between healthy human individuals. Clones were read by immunoSEQ multiplex PCR, and TCRdb kept only the in-frame ones, dropping some. The data hold over 400,000 clones, with about 96% observed a single time. Sequenced: naive CD4+ T cells sorted from blood. Documented subset: CD45RA+ positively selected. These receptors originate from a woman in her 30s in good health.

V and J are TRBV5-8 and TRBJ1-2; D gene uncertain. The CDR3 covers 12 residues. V lost 3 bases and J lost 7, with 10 bases in between. Germline assignment: CDR1 SGHTS and CDR2 YDEGEE. The CDR3: CASSSLWAGYTF. For the CDR3, the DNA is TGTGCCAGCAGCTCATTATGGGCTGGCTACACCTTC.

The chain is built from TRBV6-5 and TRBJ2-7; D remains unclear. The CDR3 covers 12 residues. V lost 6 bases to trimming and J lost 3 bases, with 9 bases between them. Germline values: CDR1 MNHEY, CDR2 SVGAGI. This chain's CDR3 is CASSGRRYEQYF. The DNA of the CDR3 is TGTGCCAGCAGCGGCAGACGCTACGAGCAGTACTTC.

This chain links TRBV28 with TRBJ2-1, with 7 bases identical to TRBD2. CDR3 length equals 15 residues. Unmatched junction bases numbered 10, after V lost 5 bases and J lost 6 bases. Germline CDR1 reads MDHEN; CDR2 reads SYDVKM. The CDR3 sequence: CASSLPGLRRNEQFF. The CDR3 DNA reads as TGTGCCAGCAGTCTACCGGGACTACGCCGCAATGAGCAGTTCTTC.

This clone was seen only once. This chain links TRBV23-1 with TRBJ2-2, with 12 bases aligning to TRBD2. TRBV23-1 is sorted into the ORF group, with uncertain function. V was clipped by 0 bases and J by 6 bases; unmatched bases: 11. This CDR3 region has 19 residues. The CDR3 here is CASSQSEASGRVGAGELFF. In DNA, the CDR3 is TGCGCCAGCAGTCAATCGGAGGCTAGCGGGAGGGTAGGGGCCGGGGAGCTGTTTTTT.

The chain employs TRBV5-4 and TRBJ2-1; D may be TRBD1 or TRBD2 (5 bases each). Trimming took 2 bases from V and 2 from J, leaving 14 bases between them. The CDR3 is made up of 16 amino acids. Per the germline V gene, CDR1 is SGHNT and CDR2 is YYREEE (reference sequence). The CDR3 spells CASSLRGDRTYNEQFF. The CDR3 bases are TGTGCCAGCAGCTTACGAGGGGACCGGACCTACAATGAGCAGTTCTTC.

In its sample, this clone was seen once. The J gene is TRBJ1-1, the V gene TRBV5-1; D not certain. Trimming removed 7 bases at V and 0 bases at J, with 10 bases between. CDR3 length equals 13 residues. Germline CDR1 is SGHRS and CDR2 is YFSETQ. CDR3 DNA: TGCGCCAGCTCCAACGGACTGAACACTGAAGCTTTCTTT. This translates into CASSNGLNTEAFF.

The V gene is TRBV6-1, the J gene TRBJ2-7, with 8 bases matching TRBD2. Germline V gene sequence: CDR1 MNHNS, CDR2 SASEGT. The CDR3 runs to 15 residues. The trim removed 1 base at V and 2 bases at J, leaving 4 bases unmatched. CDR3 DNA: TGTGCCAGCAGTGAAGGAGCGGGAGTAACCTACGAGCAGTACTTC. It yields the protein CASSEGAGVTYEQYF.

This chain joins TRBV18 and TRBJ1-5; 10 nucleotides agree with TRBD1. J was trimmed by 7 bases and V by 4 bases; bases with no gene match: 4. Looked up from germline, CDR1 is KGHSH and CDR2 is LQKENI. This CDR3 is built from 14 residues. The CDR3 nucleotides are TGTGCCAGCTCACTCGGACAGGGGGGACAGCCCCAGCATTTT. Protein sequence: CASSLGQGGQPQHF.

V and J are TRBV5-3 and TRBJ2-5; a weak D match, TRBD1 (5 bases). TRBV5-3 falls under the ORF class, with uncertain function. There are 17 residues in the CDR3. Trimming took off 4 bases at V and 0 bases at J, with 19 bases between the two ends. The CDR3 loop reads CARSHETARRNQETQYF. The CDR3 DNA sequence: TGTGCCAGAAGCCACGAGACAGCCCGTCGGAACCAAGAGACCCAGTACTTC.

V gene TRBV14 combines with J gene TRBJ1-6, with 7 nucleotides matching TRBD1. The CDR3 covers 14 residues. J was trimmed by 9 bases and V by 3 bases; bases with no gene match: 5. Germline assignment: CDR1 SGHDN and CDR2 FVKESK. The CDR3 nucleotides are TGTGCCAGCAGCCACGGACAGGAGGGTTCACCCCTCCACTTT. This translates into CASSHGQEGSPLHF.

This clone was seen once. The CDR3 sequence is CASSPNQGIEAFF. The CDR3 DNA sequence: TGTGCCAGCAGCCCAAACCAGGGAATTGAAGCTTTCTTT. The V and J genes are TRBV11-2 and TRBJ1-1, with a possible D match to TRBD1 (5 bases). This CDR3 has 13 amino acids. Germline V gene data show CDR1 as SGHAT and CDR2 as FQNNGV. V was pared by 5 bases and J by 7 bases, with 14 bases between.

The chain joins TRBV11-2 to TRBJ1-5; TRBD1 is a possible D gene (5 bases). The CDR3 spans 13 residues. The V gene's germline CDR1 is SGHAT and CDR2 FQNNGV. V lost 5 bases, J lost 6 bases, and 11 bases lay in between. In DNA, the CDR3 is TGTGCCAGCAGCAAGACAGCGGGTCAGCCCCAGCATTTT. This translates into CASSKTAGQPQHF.

The chain recombines TRBV11-3 with TRBJ2-5; 8 nucleotides match TRBD2. Matching the DNA end better, TRBJ2-7 makes the J call doubtful. CDR3 size: 14 residues. CDR1 SGHNT and CDR2 YENEEA come from the germline V gene. The CDR3 reads CASSLSGSSYEQYF. DNA for the CDR3: TGTGCCAGCAGCTTAAGCGGGAGTTCGTACGAGCAGTACTTC.

The chain recombines TRBV2 with TRBJ2-1; 9 positions match TRBD1. The length of the CDR3 is 16 residues. Trimming at V came to 6 bases and at J to 6 bases, leaving 12 bases not matched to a gene. Germline assignment: CDR1 SNHLY and CDR2 FYNNEI. In DNA form, the CDR3 reads TGTGCCAGCAGCGAGGGGGGACAGGGTGAAGTCAATGAGCAGTTCTTC. It encodes CASSEGGQGEVNEQFF.

V is TRBV28 and J is TRBJ1-5, with 8 nucleotides matching TRBD1. This CDR3 is 15 amino acids long. V lost 5 bases, J lost 3 bases, and 6 bases stayed unmatched. Germline V lookup: CDR1 MDHEN, CDR2 SYDVKM. CDR3 in DNA: TGTGCCAGCAGTCCCCGGACAGGGTTCAATCAGCCCCAGCATTTT. It encodes CASSPRTGFNQPQHF.

CDR3 coding DNA: TGTGCCAGTAGTCCGACCGACACAGATACGCAGTATTTT. This gives the protein CASSPTDTDTQYF. The chain joins TRBV19 to TRBJ2-3; D is unclear. V shed 5 bases and J shed 2 bases, with 8 bases lying between them. Germline CDR1 is LNHDA and CDR2 is SQIVND (reference sequence). The CDR3 extends over 13 amino acids.

V and J are TRBV29-1 and TRBJ2-1, with D unresolved. The CDR3 loop spans 10 amino acids. Germline-derived CDR1 and CDR2 are SQVTM and ANQGSEA. V was clipped by 5 bases and J by 10 bases, with 9 bases between them. CDR3 loop: CSVSSREQFF. In DNA, the CDR3 is TGCAGCGTTTCGTCTCGGGAGCAGTTCTTC.

The chain joins TRBV29-1 to TRBJ2-1; 10 bases agree with TRBD1. There are 13 residues in the CDR3. The ends lost 5 bases at V and 9 bases at J; junction bases unmatched: 7. Germline loops: CDR1 SQVTM, CDR2 ANQGSEA. CDR3 residues: CSVPGQGSGEQFF. CDR3 DNA sequence: TGCAGCGTTCCGGGACAGGGGTCGGGTGAGCAGTTCTTC.

V usage is TRBV28 and J usage is TRBJ1-3; 8 nucleotides align to TRBD1. V lost 5 bases and J lost 5; bases outside the gene matches: 8. The CDR3 is made up of 15 amino acids. Germline V gives CDR1 MDHEN, CDR2 SYDVKM. The CDR3 DNA follows: TGTGCCAGCAGTCCCAGGGACAGGTTTAGAAACACCATATATTTT. It yields the protein CASSPRDRFRNTIYF.

The rearrangement links TRBV4-1 to TRBJ2-7; no reliable D call. The CDR3 covers 16 residues. V lost 1 base and J 1 base, leaving 14 bases between the germline ends. CDR1 is MGHRA and CDR2 is YSYEKL in the germline V gene. The DNA for the CDR3 is TGCGCCAGCAGCCAAGTGGTCGGTGGCGGTTCCTACGAGCAGTACTTC. This gives the protein CASSQVVGGGSYEQYF.

CDR3 residues: CASSLAGTYEQYF. In DNA, the CDR3 is TGTGCCAGCAGCTTGGCCGGGACCTACGAGCAGTACTTC. V is TRBV5-4 and J is TRBJ2-7, with D possibly TRBD2 on 5 matching bases. Germline CDR1 SGHNT, CDR2 YYREEE (reference sequence). V lost 0 bases, J lost 2 bases, and 6 bases lay in between. The CDR3 totals 13 residues.

The chain recombines TRBV5-5 with TRBJ2-5; 7 bases match TRBD2. The ends lost 1 base at V and 1 base at J; junction bases unmatched: 7. Germline V gives CDR1 SGHKS, CDR2 YYEKEE (reference sequence). The CDR3 length is 16 residues. The CDR3 coding sequence is TGTGCCAGCAGCTTGTCTCTAGCGGCTCTCCAAGAGACCCAGTACTTC. Amino acids: CASSLSLAALQETQYF.

The chain carries TRBV5-1 and TRBJ2-5; 13 nucleotides align to TRBD2. The CDR3 length is 18 residues. Trimming at V came to 0 bases and at J to 8 bases, leaving 13 bases not matched to a gene. From germline, CDR1 is SGHRS and CDR2 YFSETQ. The CDR3 bases are TGCGCCAGCAGCTTGGCGCGGACTAGCGGGAGTGGGGATATTACCCAGTACTTC. This translates into CASSLARTSGSGDITQYF.

CDR3 residues: CASSFTTNTEAFF. The CDR3 DNA reads as TGTGCCAGCAGCTTCACCACGAACACTGAAGCTTTCTTT. The V and J genes are TRBV7-9 and TRBJ1-1; D unresolved. Germline assignment: CDR1 SEHNR and CDR2 FQNEAQ (reference sequence). The CDR3 is made up of 13 amino acids. V was trimmed by 3 bases and J by 1 base, leaving 6 bases between them.

The chain combines TRBV4-1 with TRBJ2-2; 12 bases fit TRBD2. The germline V gene has CDR1 MGHRA and CDR2 YSYEKL. J lost 8 bases, V lost 1 base, and 8 bases had no gene match. The CDR3 length is 17 residues. DNA for the CDR3: TGCGCCAGCAGCCAAGGACTAGCGGGAGTATTGACTGGGGAGCTGTTTTTT. It is translated as CASSQGLAGVLTGELFF.

The rearrangement uses TRBV9 and TRBJ2-1, with D tentatively TRBD1 (6 bases). V lost 3 bases and J lost 8, with 15 bases in between. The V gene's germline CDR1 is SGDLS and CDR2 YYNGEE. The CDR3 has 14 amino acids. The CDR3 reads CASSARPHRDEQFF. The CDR3 DNA follows: TGTGCCAGCAGCGCTAGGCCTCACAGGGATGAGCAGTTCTTC.

The V call is TRBV27, the J call TRBJ2-1; D is perhaps TRBD2 (5 bases). The CDR3 has 14 residues. Germline loops: CDR1 MNHEY, CDR2 SMNVEV (reference sequence). Trimming removed 5 bases from V and 9 bases from J, with 17 bases in between. CDR3 amino acids: CASSPPPRLSEQFF. The DNA for the CDR3 is TGTGCCAGCAGTCCCCCGCCCCGACTATCTGAGCAGTTCTTC.

The chain links TRBV4-1 to TRBJ2-1; 8 positions agree with TRBD2. Looked up from germline, CDR1 is MGHRA and CDR2 is YSYEKL. Germline trimming cut 3 bases from V and 1 base from J; bases unmatched to any gene: 8. The CDR3 runs 17 residues. The CDR3 reads CASSQSSAGVSYNEQFF. Written as DNA, the CDR3 is TGCGCCAGCAGCCAGTCATCAGCGGGAGTATCCTACAATGAGCAGTTCTTC.

This clone was detected once. V and J are TRBV5-4 and TRBJ2-7, with D maybe TRBD2 (6 bases). Trimming cost V 0 bases and J 0 bases, with 10 bases left between them. Germline V gene sequence: CDR1 SGHNT, CDR2 YYREEE (reference sequence). The CDR3 spans 15 residues. CDR3 residues: CASSLAGEGSYEQYF. For the CDR3, the DNA is TGTGCCAGCAGCTTGGCGGGAGAAGGCTCCTACGAGCAGTACTTC.

This chain connects TRBV6-1 to TRBJ2-7; TRBD2 agrees at 7 bases. CDR3 length: 15 amino acids. Germline trimming cut 8 bases from V and 1 base from J; bases unmatched to any gene: 11. CDR1 is MNHNS, CDR2 SASEGT, per germline. CDR3 sequence: CASLRGLPPSYEQYF. CDR3 in DNA: TGTGCCAGCCTACGGGGACTACCCCCTTCCTACGAGCAGTACTTC.

The V and J genes are TRBV6-5 and TRBJ2-2; D remains unclear. V lost 6 bases and J lost 2, with 7 bases in between. This CDR3 is built from 13 residues. The germline CDR1 and CDR2 sequences are MNHEY and SVGAGI. CDR3 DNA: TGTGCCAGCAGGCCCGTCAACACCGGGGAGCTGTTTTTT. It encodes CASRPVNTGELFF.